This is a list of T cell receptor beta chains from one sample in a study of T cells after yellow fever vaccination. TCRdb reprocessed the 5' RACE reads with MiXCR, giving one entry per CDR3 protein. The sample has tens of thousands of distinct CDR3 sequences, less than 5.5% seen once. The starting material was PBMCs, either bulk or a sorted T-cell subset (CD4+, CD8+, memory, or dextramer-sorted; not recorded which), obtained approximately 47 days after the first yellow fever vaccination. All receptors come from a man between 18 and 29 years old who received the YFV17D yellow fever vaccine. Both conserved end residues are part of each CDR3. A D gene is named only where the DNA matches it firmly. Not every row has a clone size; where given, it reads once, few, many or a size class.

v_gene	j_gene	abundance	d_gene	CDR3aa	CDR3nt
TRBV7-2	TRBJ1-1	many	NA	CASSLRGAQVAFF	TGTGCCAGCAGCTTGAGGGGGGCGCAGGTAGCTTTCTTT
TRBV27	TRBJ2-7	many	NA	CASSRGSGEQYF	TGTGCCAGCAGCAGGGGTTCTGGAGAGCAGTACTTC
TRBV29-1	TRBJ1-2	NA	NA	CSVEVWTANYGYTF	TGCAGCGTTGAAGTCTGGACAGCCAACTATGGCTACACCTTC
TRBV5-6	TRBJ1-5	few	TRBD1	CASSFGQGQTPQHF	TGTGCCAGCAGCTTCGGACAGGGTCAGACGCCCCAGCATTTT
TRBV24-1	TRBJ2-3	few	TRBD1	CATSEPGQGSDTQYF	TGTGCCACCAGTGAGCCGGGACAGGGCTCAGATACGCAGTATTTT
TRBV15	TRBJ2-1	many	TRBD2	CATSRGLAGGPNEQFF	TGTGCCACCAGCAGGGGACTAGCGGGGGGACCTAATGAGCAGTTCTTC
TRBV5-1	TRBJ2-7	many	TRBD1	CASSRRTGQYSYEQYF	TGCGCCAGCAGCCGGAGGACAGGGCAATACTCCTACGAGCAGTACTTC
TRBV12-3/TRBV12-4	TRBJ1-2	many	NA	CASSFQEGLGYTF	TGTGCCAGCAGTTTTCAGGAAGGGCTCGGCTACACCTTC
TRBV6-5	TRBJ1-5	many	NA	CASSYFGPVSPNQPQHF	TGTGCCAGCAGTTATTTCGGGCCAGTCTCCCCCAATCAGCCCCAGCATTTT
TRBV5-1	TRBJ2-3	many	TRBD1	CASSSDSGGDTQYF	TGCGCCAGCAGCTCCGATTCAGGGGGCGATACGCAGTATTTT
TRBV9	TRBJ2-7	many	NA	CASSVAGRPSNPGEQYF	TGTGCCAGCAGCGTAGCTGGGCGGCCTTCGAACCCGGGGGAGCAGTACTTC
TRBV5-1	TRBJ1-6	many	NA	CASSLIEQGGLSNSPLHF	TGCGCCAGCAGCTTGATCGAACAGGGAGGGTTGAGTAATTCACCCCTCCACTTT
TRBV7-2	TRBJ1-4	many	NA	CASSERGGRNEKLFF	TGTGCCAGCAGCGAACGGGGGGGCAGGAATGAAAAACTGTTTTTT
TRBV7-9	TRBJ1-2	many	NA	CASSLARGRGAYGYTF	TGTGCCAGCAGCTTAGCGCGAGGCAGGGGAGCCTATGGCTACACCTTC
TRBV6-6	TRBJ1-2	many	NA	CASSYLVGYTF	TGTGCCAGCAGTTATCTCGTCGGCTACACCTTC
TRBV5-1	TRBJ2-1	medium-sized	TRBD1	CASSPGGQGAYEQFF	TGCGCCAGCAGCCCCGGAGGACAGGGGGCCTATGAGCAGTTCTTC
TRBV5-1	TRBJ2-3	many	TRBD2	CASSLQGAGPVDTQYF	TGCGCCAGCAGCCTCCAGGGAGCGGGGCCGGTGGATACGCAGTATTTT
TRBV7-9	TRBJ1-5	many	NA	CASSAGSNSNQPQHF	TGTGCCAGCAGCGCCGGATCAAATAGCAATCAGCCCCAGCATTTT
TRBV20-1	TRBJ2-1	NA	NA	CSARAAPAVVNEQFF	TGCAGTGCTAGAGCAGCGCCGGCCGTGGTTAATGAGCAGTTCTTC
TRBV6-5	TRBJ2-7	many	TRBD1	CASRRSGQGTYEQYF	TGTGCCAGCAGGAGATCCGGACAGGGGACCTACGAGCAGTACTTC
TRBV12-3/TRBV12-4	TRBJ1-3	medium-sized	NA	CASRPGTLGNTIYF	TGTGCCAGCAGACCCGGGACCCTGGGAAACACCATATATTTT
TRBV6-4	TRBJ2-3	many	TRBD2	CASSDSSGGADTQYF	TGTGCCAGCAGTGACTCGAGCGGGGGGGCAGATACGCAGTATTTT
TRBV10-2	TRBJ2-3	many	TRBD2	CASSDLGLAGPSTDTQYF	TGCGCCAGCAGTGACCTGGGACTAGCGGGGCCTAGCACAGATACGCAGTATTTT
TRBV29-1	TRBJ1-4	many	NA	CSVLPTNEKLFF	TGCAGCGTCCTACCTACTAATGAAAAACTGTTTTTT
TRBV20-1	TRBJ1-2	many	NA	CSAPTGFDGYTF	TGCAGTGCTCCGACAGGTTTCGATGGCTACACCTTC
TRBV29-1	TRBJ2-1	many	TRBD1	CSVLQGILGNEQFF	TGCAGCGTACTACAGGGGATCCTAGGGAATGAGCAGTTCTTC
TRBV6-2/TRBV6-3	TRBJ2-1	many	NA	CASSYSTPPEQFF	TGTGCCAGCAGTTACTCGACCCCCCCTGAGCAGTTCTTC
TRBV2	TRBJ1-2	many	NA	CASSEAPANYGYTF	TGTGCCAGCAGTGAAGCCCCAGCTAACTATGGCTACACCTTC
TRBV2	TRBJ1-3	many	NA	CASSEVSSGNTIYF	TGTGCCAGCAGTGAAGTAAGCTCTGGAAACACCATATATTTT
TRBV27	TRBJ2-7	many	NA	CASSFLPGLNYEQYF	TGTGCCAGCAGTTTTCTTCCAGGGCTTAACTACGAGCAGTACTTC
TRBV2	TRBJ1-6	many	NA	CASQGRAAEVPLHF	TGTGCCAGCCAAGGTCGCGCCGCCGAGGTACCCCTCCACTTT
TRBV6-2/TRBV6-3	TRBJ2-1	many	NA	CASRPPSGEQFF	TGTGCCAGCAGACCACCCTCAGGAGAGCAGTTCTTC